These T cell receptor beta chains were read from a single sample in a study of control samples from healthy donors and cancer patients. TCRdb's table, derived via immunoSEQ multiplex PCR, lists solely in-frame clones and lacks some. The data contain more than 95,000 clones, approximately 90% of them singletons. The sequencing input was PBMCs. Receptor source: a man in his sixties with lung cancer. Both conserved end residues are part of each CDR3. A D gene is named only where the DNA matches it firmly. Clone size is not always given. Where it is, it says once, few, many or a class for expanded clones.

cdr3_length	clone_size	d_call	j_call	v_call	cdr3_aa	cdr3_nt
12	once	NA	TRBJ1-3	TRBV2	CASSIQGNTIYF	TGTGCCAGCAGTATTCAAGGAAACACCATATATTTT
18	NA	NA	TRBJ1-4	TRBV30	CAWSVQGFGRAGDEKLFF	TGTGCCTGGAGTGTACAAGGATTTGGGAGGGCAGGGGATGAAAAACTGTTTTTT
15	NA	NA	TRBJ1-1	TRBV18	CASSLRPLDDNEAFF	TGTGCCAGCTCCCTACGGCCCCTGGACGACAATGAAGCTTTCTTT
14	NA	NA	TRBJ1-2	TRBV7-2	CASSLGSSYYGYTF	TGTGCCAGCAGCTTAGGTAGCAGCTACTATGGCTACACCTTC
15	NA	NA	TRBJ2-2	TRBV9	CASSVGSSNTGELFF	TGTGCCAGCAGCGTAGGCTCAAGTAACACCGGGGAGCTGTTTTTT
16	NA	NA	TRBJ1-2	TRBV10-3	CAITSTGSLKNYGYTF	TGTGCCATCACCTCTACAGGGTCCCTAAAAAACTATGGCTACACCTTC
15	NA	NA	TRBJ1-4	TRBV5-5	CASAPGGTVNEKLFF	TGTGCCAGCGCCCCCGGGGGTACAGTTAATGAAAAACTGTTTTTT
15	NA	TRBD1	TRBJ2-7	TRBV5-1	CASSLGGQGGYEQYF	TGCGCCAGCAGCTTGGGAGGACAGGGGGGCTACGAGCAGTACTTC
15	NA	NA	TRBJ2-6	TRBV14	CASSHEPQAPVDLTF	TGTGCCAGCAGCCATGAACCCCAGGCCCCAGTGGACCTGACTTTC
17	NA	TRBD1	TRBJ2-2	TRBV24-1	CATSDYTGQGVAGELFF	TGTGCCACCAGTGATTATACGGGACAGGGGGTTGCCGGGGAGCTGTTTTTT
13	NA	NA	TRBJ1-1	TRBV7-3	CASSFSVSTEAFF	TGTGCCAGCAGCTTCAGTGTCAGCACTGAAGCTTTCTTT
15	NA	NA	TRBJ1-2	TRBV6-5	CASKGSSTTFYGYTF	TGTGCCAGCAAGGGGTCATCAACTACCTTCTATGGCTACACCTTC
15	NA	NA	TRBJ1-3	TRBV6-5	CASSSGEISGNTIYF	TGTGCCAGCAGCTCGGGTGAGATCTCTGGAAACACCATATATTTT
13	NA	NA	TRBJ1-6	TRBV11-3	CASSQSQNSPLHF	TGTGCCAGCAGCCAGTCACAGAATTCACCCCTCCACTTT
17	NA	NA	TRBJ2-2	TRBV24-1	CATSGRQDSLNTGELFF	TGTGCCACCAGTGGCAGACAGGATTCCTTGAACACCGGGGAGCTGTTTTTT
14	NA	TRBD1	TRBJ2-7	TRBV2	CASNPGGSLYEQYF	TGTGCCAGCAATCCAGGGGGCTCTCTCTACGAGCAGTACTTC
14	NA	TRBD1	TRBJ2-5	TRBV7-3	CASSSTGPGETQYF	TGTGCCAGCAGCTCGACAGGGCCCGGGGAGACCCAGTACTTC
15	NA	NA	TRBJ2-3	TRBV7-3	CASSLGGGGTDTQYF	TGTGCCAGCAGCTTAGGCGGGGGCGGCACAGATACGCAGTATTTT
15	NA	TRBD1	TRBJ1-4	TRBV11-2	CASSRGQGRNEKLFF	TGTGCCAGCAGCCGAGGACAGGGAAGAAATGAAAAACTGTTTTTT
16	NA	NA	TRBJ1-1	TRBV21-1	CASSITLVGPNTEAFF	TGTGCCAGCAGCATTACGTTGGTGGGGCCGAACACTGAAGCTTTCTTT
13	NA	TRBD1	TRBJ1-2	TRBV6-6	CASSKDRDRGYTF	TGTGCCAGCAGTAAGGACAGGGACCGCGGCTACACCTTC
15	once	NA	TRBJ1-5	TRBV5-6	CASSLRGALNQPQHF	TGTGCCAGCAGCTTGAGGGGGGCTCTGAATCAGCCCCAGCATTTT
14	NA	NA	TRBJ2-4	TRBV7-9	CASFDILAKNIQYF	TGTGCCAGTTTCGACATTCTAGCCAAAAACATTCAGTACTTC
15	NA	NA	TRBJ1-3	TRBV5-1	CASSLDSFSGNTIYF	TGCGCCAGCAGCTTGGATTCCTTCTCTGGAAACACCATATATTTT
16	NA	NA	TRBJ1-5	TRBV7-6	CASSLALGQGDQPQHF	TGTGCCAGCAGCTTAGCGCTGGGGCAGGGCGATCAGCCCCAGCATTTT
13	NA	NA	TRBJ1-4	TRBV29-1	CSVEEAVNEKLFF	TGCAGCGTTGAAGAGGCAGTCAATGAAAAACTGTTTTTT
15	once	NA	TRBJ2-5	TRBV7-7	CASSLADYPQETQYF	TGTGCCAGCAGCTTAGCGGACTACCCACAAGAGACCCAGTACTTC
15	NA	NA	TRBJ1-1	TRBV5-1	CASSPAVQPNTEAFF	TGCGCCAGCAGCCCGGCGGTACAGCCGAACACTGAAGCTTTCTTT
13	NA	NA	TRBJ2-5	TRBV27	CASSFRPEETQYF	TGTGCCAGCAGTTTTAGGCCAGAAGAGACCCAGTACTTC
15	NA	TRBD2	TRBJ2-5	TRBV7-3	CASGASGGQQETQYF	TGTGCCAGCGGGGCTAGCGGGGGCCAACAAGAGACCCAGTACTTC
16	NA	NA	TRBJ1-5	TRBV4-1	CASSQLTGFSNQPQHF	TGCGCCAGCAGCCAATTGACAGGCTTTAGCAATCAGCCCCAGCATTTT
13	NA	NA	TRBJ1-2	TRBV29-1	CSVEGVLGNGYTF	TGCAGCGTTGAAGGGGTACTCGGTAACGGCTACACCTTC
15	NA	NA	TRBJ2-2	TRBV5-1	CASAPAAVNTGELFF	TGCGCCAGCGCCCCCGCAGCGGTTAACACCGGGGAGCTGTTTTTT
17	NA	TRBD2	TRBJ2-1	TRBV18	CASSPPTSGGTYNEQFF	TGTGCCAGCTCACCACCGACTAGCGGGGGGACCTACAATGAGCAGTTCTTC
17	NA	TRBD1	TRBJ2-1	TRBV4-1	CASSRFLQGASYNEQFF	TGCGCCAGCAGCCGTTTCCTCCAGGGGGCATCCTACAATGAGCAGTTCTTC
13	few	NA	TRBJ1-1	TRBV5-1	CASSLAGNTEAFF	TGCGCCAGCAGCTTGGCAGGGAACACTGAAGCTTTCTTT
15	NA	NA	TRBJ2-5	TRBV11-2	CASSLGGNRQETQYF	TGTGCCAGCAGCTTAGGGGGGAACAGACAAGAGACCCAGTACTTC
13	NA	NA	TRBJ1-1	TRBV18	CASSPSLNTEAFF	TGTGCCAGCTCACCGTCCCTGAACACTGAAGCTTTCTTT
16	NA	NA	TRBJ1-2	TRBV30	CAWSARGGRLFYGYTF	TGTGCCTGGAGTGCCCGGGGTGGACGCCTATTCTATGGCTACACCTTC
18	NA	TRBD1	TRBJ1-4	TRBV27	CASSFRDRGFATNEKLFF	TGTGCCAGCAGTTTCCGGGACAGGGGGTTTGCAACTAATGAAAAACTGTTTTTT
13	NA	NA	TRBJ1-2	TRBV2	CASRLQVPYGYTF	TGTGCCAGCAGATTACAGGTTCCCTATGGCTACACCTTC
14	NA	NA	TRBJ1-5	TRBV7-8	CASSHNFGDQPQHF	TGTGCCAGCAGCCATAATTTTGGGGATCAGCCCCAGCATTTT
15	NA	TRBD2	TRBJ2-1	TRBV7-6	CASSWTSGGANEQFF	TGTGCCAGCAGTTGGACTAGCGGGGGGGCTAATGAGCAGTTCTTC
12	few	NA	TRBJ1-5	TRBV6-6	CASRVSNQPQHF	TGTGCCAGCAGGGTTAGCAATCAGCCCCAGCATTTT